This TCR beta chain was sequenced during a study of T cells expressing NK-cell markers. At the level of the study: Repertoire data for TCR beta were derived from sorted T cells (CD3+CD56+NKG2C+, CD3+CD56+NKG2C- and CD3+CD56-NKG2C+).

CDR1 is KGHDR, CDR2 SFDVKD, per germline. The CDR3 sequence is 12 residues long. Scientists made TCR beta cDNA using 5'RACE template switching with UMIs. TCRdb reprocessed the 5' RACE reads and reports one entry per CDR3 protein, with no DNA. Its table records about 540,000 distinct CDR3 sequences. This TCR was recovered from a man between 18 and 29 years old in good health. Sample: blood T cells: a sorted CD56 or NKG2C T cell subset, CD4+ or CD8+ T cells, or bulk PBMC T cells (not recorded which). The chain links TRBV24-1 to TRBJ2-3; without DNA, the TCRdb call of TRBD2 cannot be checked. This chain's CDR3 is CATKAGTDTQYF.